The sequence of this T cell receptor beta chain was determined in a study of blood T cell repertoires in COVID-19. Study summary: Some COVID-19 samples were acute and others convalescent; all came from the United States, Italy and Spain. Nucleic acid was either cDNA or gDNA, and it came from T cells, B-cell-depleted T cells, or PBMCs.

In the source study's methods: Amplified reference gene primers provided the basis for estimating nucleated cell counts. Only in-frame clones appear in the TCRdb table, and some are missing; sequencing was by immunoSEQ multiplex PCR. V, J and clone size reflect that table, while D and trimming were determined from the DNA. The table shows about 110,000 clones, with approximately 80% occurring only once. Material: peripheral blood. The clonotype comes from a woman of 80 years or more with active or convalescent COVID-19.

The CDR3 spells CASSVVGVPDTQYF. CDR3 in DNA: TGTGCCAGCAGCGTAGTCGGGGTTCCAGATACGCAGTATTTT. The J gene is TRBJ2-3, the V gene TRBV9, with a tentative D call TRBD2 (5 bases). The CDR3 extends over 14 amino acids. Germline CDR1 and CDR2: SGDLS and YYNGEE. Deletions cut 0 bases from V and 4 bases from J, with 9 bases between.